This TCR beta chain was obtained from a study of blood T cell repertoires in COVID-19. Overall study: All recovered Cohort 3 donors got two negative PCRs, got clearance, or saw symptom resolution. Spain, Italy and the United States supplied samples that represented acute and convalescent COVID-19.

V lost 2 bases and J lost 3; bases outside the gene matches: 2. CDR3 length: 15 residues. CDR1 SGHNT and CDR2 YYREEE come from the germline V gene (reference sequence). How the authors handled the data: Amplification from reference gene primers served as the basis for estimated nucleated cell counts. Method: immunoSEQ multiplex PCR; TCRdb's copy keeps in-frame clones and lacks some. V and J calls and clone size are as listed in that table; D and trimming were resolved from the DNA. The sample yields about 280,000 clones, 88% seen once. This TCR came from a woman aged 60-70 years in a cohort exposed to, infected with or recovered from COVID-19 (not recorded which). Sample: PBMCs or T cells enriched from blood (not recorded which). The V gene is TRBV5-4, the J gene TRBJ1-2; 12 positions agree with TRBD1. The CDR3 loop reads CASSLGTGGDYGYTF. The CDR3 DNA sequence: TGTGCCAGCAGCTTAGGGACAGGGGGCGACTATGGCTACACCTTC.